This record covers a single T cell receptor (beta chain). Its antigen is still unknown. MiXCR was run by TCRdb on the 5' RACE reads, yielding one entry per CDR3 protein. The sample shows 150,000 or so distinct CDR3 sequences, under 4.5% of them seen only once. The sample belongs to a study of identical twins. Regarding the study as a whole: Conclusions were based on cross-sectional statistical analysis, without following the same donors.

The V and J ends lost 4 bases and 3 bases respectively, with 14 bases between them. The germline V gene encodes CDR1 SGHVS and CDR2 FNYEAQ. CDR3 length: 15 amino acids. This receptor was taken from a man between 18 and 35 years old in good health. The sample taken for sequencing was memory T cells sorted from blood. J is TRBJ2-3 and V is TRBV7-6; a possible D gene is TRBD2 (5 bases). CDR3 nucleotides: TGTGCCAGCAGCTCCCTTTTTCGGGAAACAGATACGCAGTATTTT. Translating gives CASSSLFRETDTQYF.